Sequencing of this TCR beta chain was carried out in a study of shared clonotypes between healthy human individuals. CDR1 SGHAT and CDR2 FQNNGV come from the germline V gene. There are 14 residues in the CDR3. With 0 bases removed from V and 10 bases from J, the gap between germline ends came to 12 bases. The authors divided CD4+ cells into CD45RA+ naive and CD45RA-negative memory subsets. Data came from immunoSEQ multiplex PCR; TCRdb stores just in-frame clones and leaves some out. The sample lists approximately 530,000 clones, about 96% seen once, with about 0.06% in the top ten. Concerning this clone: The antigen is unknown.

Findings and caveats of the study: It was the non-shared clonotypes that had lower generation probabilities than clonotypes shared by all four donors.

The sequenced material came from naive CD4+ T cells sorted from blood. Subset here: CD45RA+ positively selected. This sequence was found in a young woman in good health. The J gene is TRBJ1-4, the V gene TRBV11-2; D unresolved. The DNA for the CDR3 is TGTGCCAGCAGCTTAGATAAGCCGTCTGGAAAACTGTTTTTT. Its translation: CASSLDKPSGKLFF.